The 7 T cell receptor beta chains given below trace back to one sample, sequenced in a study of T cells in Graves' hyperthyroidism and ophthalmopathy. The CDR3 regions of TCR beta were amplified from RNA transcripts. A set of HTBI primers served as the primers for a first-round RT-PCR of the TCR CDR3. TCRdb passed the multiplex PCR reads through MiXCR, listing each CDR3 protein once. Here the sample spans about 210,000 distinct CDR3 sequences, around 19% being singletons. Sequencing was performed on blood. The receptors were gathered from a man in his forties or fifties with Graves' hyperthyroidism.

V gene TRBV7-9 combines with J gene TRBJ1-6; no clear D. Trimming removed 8 bases at V and 9 bases at J, with 14 bases between. Germline lookup yields CDR1 SEHNR and CDR2 FQNEAQ (reference sequence). The CDR3 covers 13 residues. CDR3 in amino acids: CASGSSQVSPLHF. For the CDR3, the DNA is TGTGCCAGCGGCTCTTCGCAGGTTTCACCCCTCCACTTT.

The sample holds many counts of this clonotype. The chain uses TRBV18 and TRBJ2-5, with 9 bases identical to TRBD2. With 1 base clipped from V and 1 base from J, the junction kept 7 bases outside the gene matches. Germline CDR1 and CDR2: KGHSH and LQKENI. The CDR3 sequence is 17 residues long. The CDR3 loop is CASSPRTSGGSQETQYF. In DNA, the CDR3 is TGTGCCAGCTCACCACGAACCAGCGGGGGGAGCCAAGAGACCCAGTACTTC.

This clonotype was observed at least ten times. The chain couples TRBV5-5 to TRBJ1-1; possibly TRBD1 for D (5 bases). Trimming shortened V by 2 bases and J by 3 bases, and 8 bases separated the two germline ends. Germline-derived CDR1 and CDR2 are SGHKS and YYEKEE (reference sequence). The CDR3 is 13 residues long. The CDR3 protein is CASSFREDTEAFF. The CDR3 DNA follows: TGTGCCAGCAGCTTCAGGGAGGACACTGAAGCTTTCTTT.

This sequence joins TRBV2 and TRBJ2-6; either TRBD1 or TRBD2 may supply D (5 bases each). Germline CDR1 and CDR2: SNHLY and FYNNEI. V gave up 10 bases and J gave up 0 bases, with 13 bases separating them. CDR3 size: 15 residues. The CDR3 loop is CANRRDVSGANVLTF. CDR3 bases: TGTGCCAACCGCAGGGACGTCTCTGGGGCCAACGTCCTGACTTTC.

This clonotype showed up just a few times. V is TRBV28 and J is TRBJ2-5; tentative D call: TRBD2 (6 bases). V was pared by 3 bases and J by 1 base, with 15 bases between. This CDR3 has 16 residues. The germline V gene has CDR1 MDHEN and CDR2 SYDVKM. The CDR3 loop is CASSLFGGTAQETQYF. The DNA of the CDR3 is TGTGCCAGCAGTTTGTTCGGCGGGACCGCCCAAGAGACCCAGTACTTC.

Comment on this clonotype: Mismatch with germline at one junction end may stem from a read error. The chain employs TRBV5-1 and TRBJ2-2; D tentatively reads TRBD1 or TRBD2 (5 bases each). CDR3 length: 16 residues. CDR1 SGHRS and CDR2 YFSETQ come from the germline V gene. For the CDR3, the DNA is TGCACCAGCAGCTTGGTAGGGACGGTAAACACCGGGGAGCTGTTTTTT. Translating it yields CTSSLVGTVNTGELFF.

This clonotype has at least ten counts. V is TRBV27 and J is TRBJ2-2; D remains unclear. The CDR3 runs to 16 residues. Trimming removed 3 bases at V and 7 bases at J, with 18 bases between. Germline V gene data show CDR1 as MNHEY and CDR2 as SMNVEV (reference sequence). CDR3 sequence reads: CASSLDRSATGGELFF. The CDR3 DNA reads TGTGCCAGCAGTTTGGACCGGAGCGCCACCGGCGGGGAGCTGTTTTTT.